The 16 T cell receptor beta chains below all came from one sample that was sequenced in a study of cytomegalovirus exposure and HLA in healthy donors. Both 60 Vbeta primers and 13 Jbeta primers went into the PCR. Clones were read by immunoSEQ multiplex PCR, and TCRdb kept only the in-frame ones, dropping some. Of about 120,000 clones in the sample, roughly 85% were seen once. The sequenced sample consisted of PBMCs. Receptors were obtained from a man aged 25 to 45 in good health and CMV-seropositive.

V usage is TRBV4-1 and J usage is TRBJ2-7; D uncertain. The CDR3 length is 15 residues. The V and J ends lost 1 base and 2 bases respectively, with 12 bases between them. Germline loops: CDR1 MGHRA, CDR2 YSYEKL. DNA of the CDR3: TGCGCCAGCAGCCAAGGGCCCCCCGAAACCTACGAGCAGTACTTC. Amino acids: CASSQGPPETYEQYF.

The chain couples TRBV6-6 to TRBJ2-5, with 7 bases fitting TRBD2. The V gene end was trimmed by 7 bases and the J gene end by 4 bases; junction bases not matched to a gene: 12. Per germline, CDR1 MNHNY and CDR2 SVGAGI (reference sequence). This CDR3 contains 15 residues. CDR3 region: CASTTRTGGLETQYF. The CDR3, as DNA: TGTGCCAGCACTACCAGGACGGGGGGTCTAGAGACCCAGTACTTC.

The CDR3 sequence is CASSPGQGGYQPQHF. The DNA of the CDR3 is TGTGCCAGCTCCCCGGGACAGGGGGGGTATCAGCCCCAGCATTTT. The chain couples TRBV18 to TRBJ1-5, with 11 bases aligning to TRBD1. Looked up from germline, CDR1 is KGHSH and CDR2 is LQKENI. The CDR3 is 15 residues long. J gave up 5 bases and V 6 bases, and 6 bases lay outside the gene matches.

The genes are TRBV2 and TRBJ2-7, with 12 bases aligning to TRBD2. The CDR3 is 14 residues long. CDR1 is SNHLY, CDR2 FYNNEI, per germline. After removal of 5 bases from V and 7 bases from J, the junction contained 6 bases not matched to a gene. Here the CDR3 reads CASSRLAGEGEQYV. Written as DNA, the CDR3 is TGTGCCAGCAGTCGACTAGCGGGAGAGGGGGAGCAGTACGTC.

The chain carries TRBV5-1 and TRBJ1-1; 12 bases are shared with TRBD1. J lost 1 base, V lost 3 bases, and 4 bases had no gene match. The CDR3 is 16 amino acids. Germline values: CDR1 SGHRS, CDR2 YFSETQ. The DNA for the CDR3 is TGCGCCAGCAGCTGGGGGACAGGGGGCGAGAACACTGAAGCTTTCTTT. This gives the protein CASSWGTGGENTEAFF.

The chain couples TRBV9 to TRBJ1-4; D possibly corresponds to TRBD1 (6 bases). This CDR3 contains 15 residues. Trimming removed 3 bases at V and 7 bases at J, with 16 bases between. Per germline, CDR1 SGDLS and CDR2 YYNGEE. For the CDR3, the DNA is TGTGCCAGCAGCGCCCGACAGGACCAGGGTGAAAAACTGTTTTTT. Protein sequence: CASSARQDQGEKLFF. The full variable domain, with the rest looked up from reference TRBV9 and TRBJ1-4, is DSGVTQTPKHLITATGQRVTLRCSPRSGDLSVYWYQQSLDQGLQFLIQYYNGEERAKGNILERFSAQQFPDLHSELNLSSLELGDSALYFCASSARQDQGEKLFFGSGTQLSVL.

This rearrangement joins TRBV28 to TRBJ2-7; D is possibly TRBD2 (5 bases). Germline V gives CDR1 MDHEN, CDR2 SYDVKM. Deletions cut 4 bases from V and 4 bases from J, with 14 bases between. The CDR3 runs 14 residues. The CDR3 DNA sequence: TGTGCCAGCAGTTCCATGACCGGGGAGTACGAGCAGTACTTC. Its protein product is CASSSMTGEYEQYF.

This clone was seen just once. The chain employs TRBV6-6 and TRBJ1-5; D might be TRBD1 (6 bases). Germline CDR1 reads MNHNY; CDR2 reads SVGAGI (reference sequence). Trimming stripped 2 bases from V and 1 base from J, with 12 bases between. This CDR3 region has 16 residues. The CDR3 DNA reads as TGTGCCAGCAGTTACGGGGGGGCGGCGAGCAATCAGCCCCAGCATTTT. It codes for CASSYGGAASNQPQHF.

This clone was found once. Here the CDR3 reads CASRLDSYNEQFF. Written as DNA, the CDR3 is TGTGCCAGCAGACTTGACAGTTACAATGAGCAGTTCTTC. The chain joins TRBV11-2 to TRBJ2-1; weak D call: TRBD1 (5 bases). The CDR3 extends over 13 amino acids. Germline CDR1 reads SGHAT; CDR2 reads FQNNGV. V was pared by 6 bases and J by 4 bases, with 10 bases between. Full variable domain (missing parts from reference TRBV11-2 and TRBJ2-1): EAGVAQSPRYKIIEKRQSVAFWCNPISGHATLYWYQQILGQGPKLLIQFQNNGVVDDSQLPKDRFSAERLKGVDSTLKIQPAKLEDSAVYLCASRLDSYNEQFFGPGTRLTVL.

CDR3 protein: CASSSGISGGYTF. The CDR3, as DNA: TGTGCCAGCAGCTCCGGGATCAGTGGTGGCTACACCTTC. The chain recombines TRBV7-9 with TRBJ1-2; no clear D gene. The V gene's germline CDR1 is SEHNR and CDR2 FQNEAQ (reference sequence). Trimming took 4 bases from V and 7 from J, leaving 13 bases between them. This CDR3 comprises 13 residues.

V usage is TRBV27 and J usage is TRBJ1-1; TRBD1 matches 7 bases. With 5 bases clipped from V and 0 bases from J, the junction kept 12 bases outside the gene matches. The germline V gene encodes CDR1 MNHEY and CDR2 SMNVEV (reference sequence). The CDR3 runs to 17 residues. In DNA form, the CDR3 reads TGTGCCAGCAGTCGATTCGGACAGGACTTAATGAACACTGAAGCTTTCTTT. Protein product: CASSRFGQDLMNTEAFF.

Only one count was recorded for this clone. This chain uses TRBV4-1 with TRBJ1-2; 9 positions match TRBD1. Unmatched junction bases numbered 16, after V lost 3 bases and J lost 5 bases. The CDR3 sequence is 18 residues long. Germline-derived CDR1 and CDR2 are MGHRA and YSYEKL. CDR3 nucleotides: TGCGCCAGCAGCCATTTGATTCCCGGGGACAGGGAACCATATGGCTACACCTTC. Protein sequence: CASSHLIPGDREPYGYTF.

The gene calls are TRBV6-1 and TRBJ1-5, with a tentative D call TRBD1 (5 bases). The CDR3 totals 14 residues. Deletions cut 4 bases from V and 2 bases from J, with 9 bases between. Germline assignment: CDR1 MNHNS and CDR2 SASEGT. The CDR3 reads CASSVGGGNQPQHF. The DNA for the CDR3 is TGTGCCAGCAGTGTTGGGGGGGGCAATCAGCCCCAGCATTTT.

V usage is TRBV28 and J usage is TRBJ1-2; perhaps TRBD1 as D (6 bases). The CDR3 contains 15 residues. Germline V CDR1 and CDR2: MDHEN, SYDVKM. Trimming stripped 5 bases from V and 8 bases from J, with 21 bases between. CDR3 loop: CASSPWDTLIAGYTF. The CDR3 coding sequence is TGTGCCAGCAGTCCCTGGGACACCCTAATAGCGGGCTACACCTTC.

This clone is a singleton in its sample. The chain combines TRBV5-1 with TRBJ2-3, with 8 positions matching TRBD2. Germline-derived CDR1 and CDR2 are SGHRS and YFSETQ. CDR3 length: 14 residues. V dropped 6 bases and J dropped 4; count of bases not matched to a gene: 7. The CDR3, as DNA: TGCGCCAGCACGGCTAGCGGGTTGGCAGATACGCAGTATTTT. Its protein is CASTASGLADTQYF.

The chain joins TRBV5-1 to TRBJ1-1; 10 bases are a match to TRBD1. Trimming at V came to 4 bases and at J to 0 bases, leaving 15 bases not matched to a gene. The CDR3 totals 19 residues. Germline assignment: CDR1 SGHRS and CDR2 YFSETQ. Here the CDR3 reads CASSRLRQGARLLNTEAFF. The CDR3 region has the DNA TGCGCCAGCAGCAGACTCAGACAGGGGGCGAGACTTCTGAACACTGAAGCTTTCTTT.